The sequence of this T cell receptor (beta chain) was determined in a study of T cell responses to AZD1222 COVID-19 vaccine. Here immunoSEQ multiplex PCR was the method, and the copy in TCRdb shows in-frame clones only, minus some. The sample records roughly 170,000 clones, 75% to 95% being singletons. V lost 7 bases, J lost 6 bases, and 7 bases stayed unmatched. Germline V gene data show CDR1 as MNHEY and CDR2 as SMNVEV (reference sequence). There are 13 residues in the CDR3. The origin of this receptor is an adult in good health. V and J are TRBV27 and TRBJ1-1; TRBD1 agrees at 8 bases. Sequenced here: peripheral blood, sampled on day 0 of AZD1222 vaccination. CDR3 bases: TGTGCCAGCAAAAGACAGGGGTTGGCTGAAGCTTTCTTT. Its translation is CASKRQGLAEAFF.